Listed below are T cell receptor beta chains from one sample, sequenced in a study of blood T cells in healthy people across ages. TCRdb re-called the 5' RACE reads through MiXCR, storing one row per CDR3 protein. Among about 1,500,000 distinct CDR3 sequences, 40% to 50% were seen once, and the ten largest hold approximately 7.9%. Specimen: blood. The origin of the receptors is a woman aged 18-29 years in good health. Each CDR3 is given with its conserved first and last residue. A D gene is named only where the DNA matches it firmly. Only part of the rows carry a size: once, few, many, or a class if the clone is expanded.

CDR3nt: TGTGCCAGCAGTTTAGGACGTTGGGAAAAACTGTTTTTT; CDR3aa: CASSLGRWEKLFF; d_gene: NA; j_gene: TRBJ1-4; v_gene: TRBV27; abundance: few
CDR3nt: TGTGCCAGCAGCGTATTTGGATCAGATACGCAGTATTTT; CDR3aa: CASSVFGSDTQYF; d_gene: NA; j_gene: TRBJ2-3; v_gene: TRBV9; abundance: few
CDR3nt: TGTGCCAGCAGCCAAGGGGCTAGCGGGACGGAGACCCAGTACTTC; CDR3aa: CASSQGASGTETQYF; d_gene: TRBD2; j_gene: TRBJ2-5; v_gene: TRBV3-1; abundance: NA
CDR3nt: TGTGCCAGCAGCCAGACACAGGGGGCTGGCTCCTACAATGAGCAGTTCTTC; CDR3aa: CASSQTQGAGSYNEQFF; d_gene: TRBD1; j_gene: TRBJ2-1; v_gene: TRBV14; abundance: few
CDR3nt: TGTGCCAGCGGCAGGGGGCATGGCTACACCTTC; CDR3aa: CASGRGHGYTF; d_gene: TRBD1; j_gene: TRBJ1-2; v_gene: TRBV7-9; abundance: few
CDR3nt: TGTGCCAGCTCACAGGACAGGGGGCTCGGAAATAATTCACCCCTCCACTTT; CDR3aa: CASSQDRGLGNNSPLHF; d_gene: TRBD1; j_gene: TRBJ1-6; v_gene: TRBV18; abundance: few
CDR3nt: TGCAGTGCTCCTCACCGACTAGCGGGAGTGGGGAATGAGCAGTACTTC; CDR3aa: CSAPHRLAGVGNEQYF; d_gene: TRBD2; j_gene: TRBJ2-5; v_gene: TRBV20-1; abundance: NA
CDR3nt: TGTGCCAGCAGCGAAGTTGGGGGCTCCGACGAGCAGTACTTC; CDR3aa: CASSEVGGSDEQYF; d_gene: NA; j_gene: TRBJ2-7; v_gene: TRBV6-2/TRBV6-3; abundance: NA
CDR3nt: TGTGCCAGTAGTATAGACAGGGGCACCTACGAGCAGTACTTC; CDR3aa: CASSIDRGTYEQYF; d_gene: NA; j_gene: TRBJ2-7; v_gene: TRBV19; abundance: few
CDR3nt: TGTGCCAGCGCCTTGCAAGGGGTTCCCTACGAGCAGTACTTC; CDR3aa: CASALQGVPYEQYF; d_gene: NA; j_gene: TRBJ2-7; v_gene: TRBV7-8; abundance: NA
CDR3nt: TGTGCCAGCAGCCCGCGGGAGAGCGGCACAGATACGCAGTATTTT; CDR3aa: CASSPRESGTDTQYF; d_gene: TRBD2; j_gene: TRBJ2-3; v_gene: TRBV11-2; abundance: few
CDR3nt: TGTGCCAGCAGCCGGAGGCAGGGGGGCCGCCCTTATGGCTACACCTTC; CDR3aa: CASSRRQGGRPYGYTF; d_gene: TRBD1; j_gene: TRBJ1-2; v_gene: TRBV3-1; abundance: few
CDR3nt: TGCAGTGCGCACCGACAGGGGAACACTGAAGCTTTCTTT; CDR3aa: CSAHRQGNTEAFF; d_gene: TRBD1; j_gene: TRBJ1-1; v_gene: TRBV20-1; abundance: NA
CDR3nt: TGTGCCAGCAGCCCTGTGACAGACCTCTATGGTTACACCTTC; CDR3aa: CASSPVTDLYGYTF; d_gene: NA; j_gene: TRBJ1-2; v_gene: TRBV7-6; abundance: few
CDR3nt: TGTGCCAGCAGCCAGAGAAATTGGGAGCTGTTTTTT; CDR3aa: CASSQRNWELFF; d_gene: NA; j_gene: TRBJ2-2; v_gene: TRBV3-1; abundance: NA
CDR3nt: TGTGCCAGCAGCATGTCGGGGCCGGGGGAGACCCAGTACTTC; CDR3aa: CASSMSGPGETQYF; d_gene: NA; j_gene: TRBJ2-5; v_gene: TRBV12-3/TRBV12-4; abundance: NA
CDR3nt: TGCAGTGCTGAAGACCAGAGCTCCTACAATGAGCAGTTCTTC; CDR3aa: CSAEDQSSYNEQFF; d_gene: NA; j_gene: TRBJ2-1; v_gene: TRBV20-1; abundance: NA
CDR3nt: TGCAGTGCTAGAGATAGCCAGGGGGATAACACTGAAGCTTTCTTT; CDR3aa: CSARDSQGDNTEAFF; d_gene: TRBD1; j_gene: TRBJ1-1; v_gene: TRBV20-1; abundance: NA
CDR3nt: TGTGCCAGCAGTTTCCAAGCCCGACTAGCGGGGACCACAGATACGCAGTATTTT; CDR3aa: CASSFQARLAGTTDTQYF; d_gene: TRBD2; j_gene: TRBJ2-3; v_gene: TRBV12-3/TRBV12-4; abundance: few
CDR3nt: TGTGCCAGCAGCGCCGGATCCTACAATGAGCAGTACTTC; CDR3aa: CASSAGSYNEQYF; d_gene: NA; j_gene: TRBJ2-7; v_gene: TRBV11-2; abundance: few
CDR3nt: TGTGCCAGCAGCCAAGTAGGATGGCGGGAGCAGTACTTC; CDR3aa: CASSQVGWREQYF; d_gene: TRBD2; j_gene: TRBJ2-4; v_gene: TRBV3-1; abundance: NA
CDR3nt: TGTACCAGCAGCCAAGGGGTCGTACAGGAGCAGTACTTC; CDR3aa: CTSSQGVVQEQYF; d_gene: NA; j_gene: TRBJ2-7; v_gene: TRBV3-1; abundance: NA
CDR3nt: TGTGCCAGCAGTTACGGGAGCGTCGATGAGCAGTCCTTC; CDR3aa: CASSYGSVDEQSF; d_gene: NA; j_gene: TRBJ2-1; v_gene: TRBV6-6; abundance: NA
CDR3nt: TGCGCCAGCAGCTTGGTGGTGGGGGTTTCCAATGAGCAGTTCTTC; CDR3aa: CASSLVVGVSNEQFF; d_gene: NA; j_gene: TRBJ2-1; v_gene: TRBV5-1; abundance: NA
CDR3nt: TGTGCCAGCGGGTCCGGGACTCTCTACGAGCAGTACTTC; CDR3aa: CASGSGTLYEQYF; d_gene: NA; j_gene: TRBJ2-7; v_gene: TRBV27; abundance: NA
CDR3nt: TGCAGCTCCCGGGGGAAGAATGAGCAGTACTTC; CDR3aa: CSSRGKNEQYF; d_gene: NA; j_gene: TRBJ2-5; v_gene: TRBV29-1; abundance: NA
CDR3nt: TGTGCCATCAGTGCCGAGGCAGGGGCCACTGAAGCTTTCTTT; CDR3aa: CAISAEAGATEAFF; d_gene: NA; j_gene: TRBJ1-1; v_gene: TRBV10-3; abundance: NA
CDR3nt: TGTGCCAGCAGCTTAGGGGGACAGACCTATGGCTACACCTTC; CDR3aa: CASSLGGQTYGYTF; d_gene: TRBD1; j_gene: TRBJ1-2; v_gene: TRBV7-9; abundance: NA
CDR3nt: TGTGCCAGCAGCCCTCTGAGCGATTCCTACGAGCAGTACTTC; CDR3aa: CASSPLSDSYEQYF; d_gene: NA; j_gene: TRBJ2-7; v_gene: TRBV7-9; abundance: few
CDR3nt: TGTGCCAGCAGCAGAGGACAGGGGGGCGTTATGGACTATGGCTACACCTTC; CDR3aa: CASSRGQGGVMDYGYTF; d_gene: TRBD1; j_gene: TRBJ1-2; v_gene: TRBV7-8; abundance: NA
CDR3nt: TGTGCCAGCAGCTTGGCCGGGACTCTCCTGAGTGAGCAGTTCTTC; CDR3aa: CASSLAGTLLSEQFF; d_gene: NA; j_gene: TRBJ2-1; v_gene: TRBV5-4; abundance: few
CDR3nt: TGTGCCAGCAGTATCTCCGGGACAGGGGTTCAGGAGACCCAGTACTTC; CDR3aa: CASSISGTGVQETQYF; d_gene: TRBD1; j_gene: TRBJ2-5; v_gene: TRBV12-3/TRBV12-4; abundance: many
CDR3nt: TGCAGCGTTGAAAAACAGGGCACGGAGGCTTTCTTT; CDR3aa: CSVEKQGTEAFF; d_gene: NA; j_gene: TRBJ1-1; v_gene: TRBV29-1; abundance: NA
CDR3nt: TGTGCCAGCAGTTACTCGGGCGGGGGCGGCGGGAGAGGGGTAATCGAGCAGTACTTC; CDR3aa: CASSYSGGGGGRGVIEQYF; d_gene: NA; j_gene: TRBJ2-7; v_gene: TRBV6-5; abundance: once
CDR3nt: TGTGCCAGCAACGATCGGAGGGACCAATCTCTCTATGGCTACACCTTC; CDR3aa: CASNDRRDQSLYGYTF; d_gene: NA; j_gene: TRBJ1-2; v_gene: TRBV5-6; abundance: few
CDR3nt: TGTACCAGCAGCTTACGGGTTGCGAGGGACAGGAGGTACGAGCAGTACTTC; CDR3aa: CTSSLRVARDRRYEQYF; d_gene: TRBD1; j_gene: TRBJ2-7; v_gene: TRBV7-9; abundance: NA
CDR3nt: TGTGCCAGCAGCCAAGGCGTACGGGCCTCGAACACTGAAGCTTTCTTT; CDR3aa: CASSQGVRASNTEAFF; d_gene: NA; j_gene: TRBJ1-1; v_gene: TRBV4-2; abundance: few
CDR3nt: TGCAGTGCTAGAGATGGACCGCGGACTAGCACAGATACGCAGTATTTT; CDR3aa: CSARDGPRTSTDTQYF; d_gene: NA; j_gene: TRBJ2-3; v_gene: TRBV20-1; abundance: NA
CDR3nt: TGCGCCAGCAGCTCGGACAGGATGGGAGGGACCCAGTACTTC; CDR3aa: CASSSDRMGGTQYF; d_gene: NA; j_gene: TRBJ2-5; v_gene: TRBV5-1; abundance: NA
CDR3nt: TGTGCCAGCAGGCGGATAGGGGCGGGCTACGAGCAGTACTTC; CDR3aa: CASRRIGAGYEQYF; d_gene: NA; j_gene: TRBJ2-7; v_gene: TRBV6-1; abundance: few
CDR3nt: TGTGCCAGCAGTCAGCCTCCCGGTAGTCTCGTGGGCAGGGACCGCACAGATACGCAGTATTTT; CDR3aa: CASSQPPGSLVGRDRTDTQYF; d_gene: NA; j_gene: TRBJ2-3; v_gene: TRBV28; abundance: few
CDR3nt: TGTGCCAGCAGCTTAAGGCTAGATGAGCAGTTCTTC; CDR3aa: CASSLRLDEQFF; d_gene: NA; j_gene: TRBJ2-1; v_gene: TRBV7-9; abundance: many